This T cell receptor (beta chain) was obtained from a study of breast tumors, draining lymph nodes, adjacent tissues. This CDR3 has 12 residues. Germline V gene sequence: CDR1 DFQATT, CDR2 SNEGSKA (reference sequence). Notes on this clonotype: A read error may account for a junction end that differs from germline.

Breast cancer patients provided tissue from their axillary draining lymph nodes. Each CDR3 protein gets one entry after TCRdb re-called the multiplex PCR reads with MiXCR. The sample lists fewer than 250,000 distinct CDR3 sequences, about 30% seen once, with roughly 1.3% in the top ten. This receptor was obtained from a female donor with breast cancer. Some clones in this sample may be carry-over from other donors' samples. Sequenced sample: axillary lymph node tissue. The V call is TRBV20-1, the J call TRBJ2-5, with 11 nucleotides matching TRBD2. CDR3 nucleotides: TGCAGTGCTGTTAGCGGGGGGGAGACCCCGTACTTC. This codes for CSAVSGGETPYF.